Listed below are T cell receptor beta chains from one sample, sequenced in a study of blood T cell repertoires in COVID-19. The table came from immunoSEQ multiplex PCR; TCRdb's copy has only in-frame clones and leaves some out. The sample gives 20,000 to 25,000 clones, roughly 80% of which show up once; over 10% is in the top ten. The source material was peripheral blood. These receptors originate from a man aged 60 to 75 with active COVID-19. CDR3s include the opening cysteine and the closing phenylalanine or tryptophan.

j_gene,v_gene,CDR3aa
TRBJ2-5,TRBV19,CASSDPGRELETQYF
TRBJ2-5,TRBV29-1,CSVDRFQETQYF
TRBJ2-3,TRBV19,CASTKVAGPTDTQYF
TRBJ2-1,TRBV10-3,CAISQTSDEQFF
TRBJ1-5,TRBV28,CASSLDRAGQPQHF
TRBJ1-1,TRBV7-2,CASSLGANTEAFF
TRBJ2-7,TRBV7-8,CASSLGTLSYEQYF
TRBJ2-6,TRBV24-1,CATSVGPSRGYGANVLTF
TRBJ2-5,TRBV28,CASSLRGPKTQYF
TRBJ1-2,TRBV6-2/TRBV6-3,CASSRSSDRATNYGYTF
TRBJ2-1,TRBV12-3/TRBV12-4,CASGRGRSTFF
TRBJ1-1,TRBV5-1,CASSSGQGMSAEAFF
TRBJ2-1,TRBV7-9,CASSLDSYGEQFF
TRBJ2-3,TRBV11-1,CASNPRRSGSTDTQYF
TRBJ2-1,TRBV6-5,CASSLQERSHEQFF
TRBJ2-1,TRBV9,CASSTGTSGNEQFF
TRBJ1-2,TRBV6-2/TRBV6-3,CASSYWDRSYGYTF
TRBJ2-2,TRBV6-1,CASSEAAVTTGELFF
TRBJ2-1,TRBV19,CASSQTKRRRPYNEQFF
TRBJ2-1,TRBV18,CASSPAGLAGGTVYNEQFF